One sample yielded the 14 T cell receptor beta chains listed below, sequenced in a study of vaccination and CD4 T cells after COVID-19. These TCRs are of unknown antigen specificity. Sequenced with the Oncomine TCR Beta short-read assay was DNA taken from cultured CD4+ T cells. Using its own MiXCR run on the PCR reads, TCRdb lists one record per CDR3 protein. The sample records some 16,000 distinct CDR3 sequences, roughly half being singletons. The treatment is: approximately 9-day PBMC culture with coronavirus spike peptide pools or control peptides (ViraFEST assay). Material: CD4+ T cells from blood, cultured in vitro. The origin of the receptors is a human donor who had recovered from COVID-19.

This chain connects TRBV5-1 to TRBJ2-2; tentative D call: TRBD2 (5 bases). The CDR3 totals 15 residues. Germline V lookup: CDR1 SGHRS, CDR2 YFSETQ. V shed 0 bases and J shed 6 bases, with 12 bases lying between them. CDR3 amino acids: CASSLGGPLAGELFF. DNA of the CDR3: TGCGCCAGCAGCTTGGGAGGGCCTCTGGCCGGGGAGCTGTTTTTT. The variable domain in full, with the rest retrieved from reference TRBV5-1 and TRBJ2-2, is KAGVTQTPRYLIKTRGQQVTLSCSPISGHRSVSWYQQTPGQGLQFLFEYFSETQRNKGNFPGRFSGRQFSNSRSEMNVSTLELGDSALYLCASSLGGPLAGELFFGEGSRLTVL.

This clonotype has a handful of counts. V usage is TRBV27 and J usage is TRBJ1-5, with no clear D. Per the germline V gene, CDR1 is MNHEY and CDR2 is SMNVEV (reference sequence). V was shortened by 6 bases and J by 6 bases, with 9 bases between the two germline ends. The CDR3 sequence is 12 residues long. CDR3 loop: CASRGSGQPQHF. Here the CDR3 DNA reads TGTGCCAGCAGGGGGTCGGGTCAGCCCCAGCATTTT.

This clonotype has a handful of counts. The rearrangement uses TRBV20-1 and TRBJ1-2, with D tentatively TRBD1 (5 bases). This CDR3 spans 15 amino acids. Trimming stripped 0 bases from V and 0 bases from J, with 11 bases between. Germline V gives CDR1 DFQATT, CDR2 SNEGSKA (reference sequence). CDR3 sequence: CSARDGDGANYGYTF. The CDR3 DNA sequence: TGCAGTGCTAGAGATGGGGACGGAGCTAACTATGGCTACACCTTC.

The chain carries TRBV19 and TRBJ2-3; 8 positions match TRBD2. The germline gives CDR1 LNHDA, CDR2 SQIVND (reference sequence). The V segment lost 8 bases and the J segment 1 base; nucleotides outside the gene matches: 8. CDR3 length equals 15 residues. The CDR3 protein is CASRNTGGRTDTQYF. CDR3 nucleotides: TGTGCCAGTCGAAACACGGGAGGGCGCACAGATACGCAGTATTTT. The full variable domain, its missing parts supplied by reference TRBV19 and TRBJ2-3, is DGGITQSPKYLFRKEGQNVTLSCEQNLNHDAMYWYRQDPGQGLRLIYYSQIVNDFQKGDIAEGYSVSREKKESFPLTVTSAQKNPTAFYLCASRNTGGRTDTQYFGPGTRLTVL.

This clonotype has more than one count but fewer than ten. The CDR3 region is CASSLNSPLHF. CDR3 sequence (DNA): TGTGCCAGCAGTTTGAATTCACCCCTCCACTTT. The chain carries TRBV7-9 and TRBJ1-6; no reliable D call. V gave up 6 bases and J gave up 7 bases, with 4 bases separating them. Germline assignment: CDR1 SEHNR and CDR2 FQNEAQ (reference sequence). The CDR3 runs to 11 residues.

This clonotype was detected a few times. V and J are TRBV12-3 or TRBV12-4 and TRBJ1-1; 7 positions agree with TRBD1. Trimming took 3 bases from V and 1 from J; bases not matched to a gene: 14. The CDR3 spans 18 residues. The CDR3 protein is CASSLRRTGPPGNTEAFF. The CDR3 DNA sequence: TGTGCCAGCAGTTTGAGGAGGACAGGACCCCCGGGGAACACTGAAGCTTTCTTT.

This clonotype was counted between two and nine times. The V gene is TRBV21-1, the J gene TRBJ1-2; TRBD1 is taken as the D call from the table, unchecked against the DNA. TRBV21-1 is a pseudogene. The CDR3 runs to 13 residues. The CDR3 bases are TGTGCCAGCATACCCCGACCCTGGGGGGGCTACACCTTC. This translates into CASIPRPWGGYTF.

This chain joins TRBV6-1 and TRBJ2-2, with 11 bases lining up with TRBD2. CDR3 length equals 18 residues. Trimming took 1 base from V and 0 from J; bases not matched to a gene: 4. CDR1 MNHNS and CDR2 SASEGT come from the germline V gene. The CDR3 here is CASSEVLAGGANTGELFF. CDR3 nucleotides: TGTGCCAGCAGTGAAGTTCTAGCGGGAGGAGCGAACACCGGGGAGCTGTTTTTT.

The V gene is TRBV28, the J gene TRBJ2-1, with TRBD2 matching 10 bases. The V segment lost 5 bases and the J segment 6 bases; nucleotides outside the gene matches: 7. CDR3 length: 15 amino acids. The V gene's germline CDR1 is MDHEN and CDR2 SYDVKM. CDR3 sequence: CASSLIAGGSNEQFF. CDR3 nucleotide sequence: TGTGCCAGCAGTCTGATAGCGGGAGGAAGCAATGAGCAGTTCTTC.

This clonotype appeared once. This chain links TRBV27 with TRBJ2-7; 13 bases align to TRBD2. J gave up 12 bases and V 3 bases, and 8 bases lay outside the gene matches. Germline CDR1 MNHEY, CDR2 SMNVEV (reference sequence). The CDR3 sequence is 14 residues long. CDR3 protein: CASSFGTSGTLTYF. The CDR3 DNA follows: TGTGCCAGCAGTTTCGGGACTAGCGGGACCCTGACGTACTTC.

This clonotype has only a few counts. The genes are TRBV19 and TRBJ1-1; D may be TRBD1 (5 bases). This CDR3 is 17 amino acids long. CDR1 and CDR2 from the germline V gene are LNHDA and SQIVND (reference sequence). The V and J ends lost 4 bases and 0 bases respectively, with 18 bases between them. The CDR3 loop reads CASSSLDSLLMNTEAFF. DNA for the CDR3: TGTGCCAGTAGTAGCCTTGACAGCCTCCTAATGAACACTGAAGCTTTCTTT.

The rearrangement uses TRBV28 and TRBJ1-1, with 7 bases lining up with TRBD1. This CDR3 is 17 amino acids long. The trim removed 2 bases at V and 4 bases at J, leaving 13 bases unmatched. In germline, CDR1 is MDHEN, CDR2 SYDVKM. Here the CDR3 DNA reads TGTGCCAGCAGTTTAATAGGGCAGGGTCAGGGGGGCACTGAAGCTTTCTTT. It encodes CASSLIGQGQGGTEAFF. The entire variable domain, with the rest obtained from reference TRBV28 and TRBJ1-1, is as follows: DVKVTQSSRYLVKRTGEKVFLECVQDMDHENMFWYRQDPGLGLRLIYFSYDVKMKEKGDIPEGYSVSREKKERFSLILESASTNQTSMYLCASSLIGQGQGGTEAFFGQGTRLTVV.

This chain joins TRBV19 and TRBJ2-7; D is unresolved. V was pared by 1 base and J by 3 bases, with 10 bases between. CDR3 length: 14 residues. CDR1 and CDR2 (germline): LNHDA, SQIVND (reference sequence). CDR3 coding DNA: TGTGCCAGTAGTATAGGGCCTGCCGACTACGAGCAGTACTTC. It yields the protein CASSIGPADYEQYF.

The V and J genes are TRBV14 and TRBJ2-5, with a tentative D call TRBD1 (6 bases). V was cut by 1 base and J by 1 base, with 16 bases left in between. In germline, CDR1 is SGHDN, CDR2 FVKESK. This CDR3 has 17 amino acids. The CDR3 DNA reads as TGTGCCAGCAGCCAAGGTATCGCGCGAGGGGGCCAAGAGACCCAGTACTTC. It translates to CASSQGIARGGQETQYF.